A single sample gave rise to the 8 T cell receptor beta chains below, sequenced in a study of T cells after yellow fever vaccination. TCRdb ran MiXCR on the 5' RACE reads and lists one entry per CDR3 protein. The top ten clones hold 35% to 50% of a sample with 80,000 to 100,000 distinct CDR3 sequences, about 5.8% of them seen once. The source was CD8+ T cells sorted from PBMCs, collected 10 days after the yellow fever booster vaccination. The source of these receptors is a man younger than 35 who received the YFV17D yellow fever vaccine.

This clonotype was detected many times. V and J are TRBV29-1 and TRBJ1-2, with D hard to call. This CDR3 has 15 residues. Looked up from germline, CDR1 is SQVTM and CDR2 is ANQGSEA. The V and J ends lost 0 bases and 4 bases respectively, with 15 bases between them. This CDR3 reads CSVEDSSAGVYGYTF. CDR3 DNA sequence: TGCAGCGTTGAAGACTCCTCGGCAGGTGTCTATGGCTACACCTTC.

This clonotype has a handful of counts. The chain combines TRBV7-9 with TRBJ2-1; 12 bases are shared with TRBD1. The V segment lost 5 bases and the J segment 8 bases; nucleotides outside the gene matches: 7. Germline V gives CDR1 SEHNR, CDR2 FQNEAQ (reference sequence). The length of the CDR3 is 15 residues. In DNA, the CDR3 is TGTGCCAGCAGCCGGACCGGGACAGGGGGCGATGAGCAGTTCTTC. It translates to CASSRTGTGGDEQFF.

This clonotype was counted between two and nine times. The J gene is TRBJ1-1, the V gene TRBV6-5; 9 bases align to TRBD1. V trimming: 6 bases; J trimming: 0 bases; junction bases outside the gene matches: 8. The CDR3 covers 16 residues. CDR1 is MNHEY, CDR2 SVGAGI, per germline. The CDR3 DNA is TGTGCCAGCAGACCCGACAGGGGGAGAATGAACACTGAAGCTTTCTTT. Translating it yields CASRPDRGRMNTEAFF.

This clonotype occurred a few times. This chain connects TRBV5-1 to TRBJ1-1; possible D gene TRBD1, 5 bases. Germline V lookup: CDR1 SGHRS, CDR2 YFSETQ. The CDR3 has 15 residues. The V end lost 3 bases, the J end lost 1 base, and 13 bases lay between the germline ends. CDR3: CASSSWGQTNTEAFF. The CDR3 DNA is TGCGCCAGCAGCTCTTGGGGCCAGACGAACACTGAAGCTTTCTTT. Full variable domain (rest looked up from reference TRBV5-1 and TRBJ1-1): KAGVTQTPRYLIKTRGQQVTLSCSPISGHRSVSWYQQTPGQGLQFLFEYFSETQRNKGNFPGRFSGRQFSNSRSEMNVSTLELGDSALYLCASSSWGQTNTEAFFGQGTRLTVV.

This clonotype showed up just a few times. This chain joins TRBV30 and TRBJ2-2; D gene ambiguous. V shed 1 base and J shed 3 bases, with 9 bases lying between them. Per the germline V gene, CDR1 is GTSNPN and CDR2 is SVGIG (reference sequence). The CDR3 sequence is 14 residues long. The CDR3 is CAWSAGFYTGELFF. Written as DNA, the CDR3 is TGTGCCTGGAGTGCTGGGTTTTACACCGGGGAGCTGTTTTTT.

V usage is TRBV6-6 and J usage is TRBJ2-1, with 15 bases that match TRBD2. Germline V gives CDR1 MNHNY, CDR2 SVGAGI (reference sequence). Losses at the gene ends were 8 bases for V and 4 bases for J; bases not matched to a gene: 9. The length of the CDR3 is 17 residues. The CDR3 sequence is CASAGLAGGQEYNEQFF. The CDR3 region has the DNA TGTGCCAGCGCAGGACTAGCGGGGGGGCAGGAGTACAATGAGCAGTTCTTC.

This clonotype appeared a few times. The V call is TRBV7-6, the J call TRBJ1-2, with no clear D. CDR1 SGHVS and CDR2 FNYEAQ come from the germline V gene. V lost 5 bases and J lost 7, with 14 bases in between. This CDR3 spans 13 amino acids. The CDR3 is CASSPDLGSGYTF. The CDR3 bases are TGTGCCAGCAGCCCAGACCTGGGTTCTGGCTACACCTTC. The full variable domain, its missing parts supplied by reference TRBV7-6 and TRBJ1-2, is GAGVSQSPRYKVTKRGQDVALRCDPISGHVSLYWYRQALGQGPEFLTYFNYEAQQDKSGLPNDRFSAERPEGSISTLTIQRTEQRDSAMYRCASSPDLGSGYTFGSGTRLTVV.

This clonotype was seen repeatedly, ten times or more. V usage is TRBV20-1 and J usage is TRBJ2-1; D gene unclear. The V end lost 0 bases, the J end lost 10 bases, and 7 bases lay between the germline ends. CDR3 length: 11 residues. Germline assignment: CDR1 DFQATT and CDR2 SNEGSKA (reference sequence). The CDR3 sequence is CSARDLYEQFF. In nucleotides, the CDR3 is TGCAGTGCTAGAGATCTTTACGAGCAGTTCTTC.